This passage covers 32 T cell receptor beta chains from one sample sequenced in a study of blood T cell repertoires in COVID-19. The data were produced by immunoSEQ multiplex PCR, yet TCRdb's version contains in-frame clones alone and is incomplete. The sample consists of 200,000 to 300,000 clones, 86% of them appearing once. The sequencing input was peripheral blood. The receptors were gathered from a woman aged 25 to 39 who had recovered from COVID-19.

The chain couples TRBV3-1 (or the pseudogene TRBV3-2) to TRBJ1-2, with a possible D match to TRBD1 (5 bases). CDR3 length equals 12 residues. Per germline, CDR1 LGHDT and CDR2 YNNKEL (reference sequence). Trimming shortened V by 2 bases and J by 5 bases, and 6 bases separated the two germline ends. Here the CDR3 DNA reads TGTGCCAGCAGCCAACGGGGGTATGGCTACACCTTC. This gives the protein CASSQRGYGYTF.

The CDR3 DNA reads as TGTGCCAGCAGCCCCAGCGGGGGGTCCTACAATGAGCAGTTCTTC. Its protein is CASSPSGGSYNEQFF. This rearrangement joins TRBV3-1 (or the pseudogene TRBV3-2) to TRBJ2-1; 9 bases line up with TRBD2. Trimming cost V 4 bases and J 1 base; bases outside gene matches: 2. Looked up from germline, CDR1 is LGHDT and CDR2 is YNNKEL (reference sequence). The CDR3 length is 15 residues.

The V and J genes are TRBV28 and TRBJ1-2; unclear D gene. Germline assignment: CDR1 MDHEN and CDR2 SYDVKM. This CDR3 region has 14 residues. Deletions cut 5 bases from V and 5 bases from J, with 15 bases between. CDR3: CASSLVTADYGYTF. In nucleotides, the CDR3 is TGTGCCAGCAGTCTAGTCACGGCAGATTATGGCTACACCTTC.

The rearrangement uses TRBV13 and TRBJ2-1; maybe TRBD1 (5 bases). The V and J ends lost 4 bases and 5 bases respectively, with 9 bases between them. The germline CDR1 and CDR2 sequences are PRHDT and FYEKMQ (reference sequence). The CDR3 totals 13 residues. The DNA of the CDR3 is TGTGCCAGCAGCTCTCAGGACAACAATGAGCAGTTCTTC. This gives the protein CASSSQDNNEQFF.

V usage is TRBV4-1 and J usage is TRBJ1-2; no firm D call. Germline lookup yields CDR1 MGHRA and CDR2 YSYEKL. The CDR3 has 14 amino acids. V shed 0 bases and J shed 10 bases, with 15 bases lying between them. The CDR3 DNA is TGCGCCAGCAGCCAAGACAGGTCTCCTAACCCCTACACCTTC. Amino acid sequence: CASSQDRSPNPYTF.

This chain links TRBV3-1 (or the pseudogene TRBV3-2) with TRBJ1-1, with no clear D. The CDR3 consists of 13 residues. Trimming stripped 5 bases from V and 7 bases from J, with 14 bases between. Germline values: CDR1 LGHDT, CDR2 YNNKEL (reference sequence). CDR3 protein: CASSYRSGVEAFF. CDR3 sequence (DNA): TGTGCCAGCAGCTATAGGTCGGGTGTTGAAGCTTTCTTT.

This clone has more than one count but fewer than ten. The rearrangement uses TRBV19 and TRBJ1-6; D uncertain. V was pared by 1 base and J by 7 bases, with 5 bases between. This CDR3 has 13 amino acids. Germline CDR1 LNHDA, CDR2 SQIVND (reference sequence). CDR3 residues: CASSIGGNSPLHF. CDR3 DNA: TGTGCCAGTAGTATAGGAGGCAATTCACCCCTCCACTTT.

The CDR3 nucleotides are TGTGCCAGCAGCTTGTTAGCAGCCCCGAACACCGGGGAGCTGTTTTTT. This translates into CASSLLAAPNTGELFF. This chain links TRBV5-6 with TRBJ2-2; D uncertain. This CDR3 spans 16 amino acids. Between the trimmed V and J ends, which lost 1 base and 0 bases, there was a span of 10 bases. Germline loops: CDR1 SGHDT, CDR2 YYEEEE.

This chain links TRBV5-6 with TRBJ2-7; weak D call: TRBD1 (6 bases). V was cut by 4 bases and J by 0 bases, with 14 bases left in between. Germline V gene lookup returns CDR1 SGHDT and CDR2 YYEEEE. CDR3 length: 15 residues. CDR3 amino acids: CASSNRAVSSYEQYF. The CDR3 DNA sequence: TGTGCCAGCAGCAACAGGGCGGTCTCCTCCTACGAGCAGTACTTC.

The chain combines TRBV5-1 with TRBJ2-7, with D possibly matching TRBD2 (7 bases). The CDR3 contains 16 residues. Germline-derived CDR1 and CDR2 are SGHRS and YFSETQ. Trimming shortened V by 4 bases and J by 5 bases, and 22 bases separated the two germline ends. The CDR3 here is CASSPQGGGRSNEQYF. The CDR3 bases are TGCGCCAGCAGCCCCCAAGGGGGGGGGCGGTCTAACGAGCAGTACTTC. The full variable domain, completed using reference TRBV5-1 and TRBJ2-7, is KAGVTQTPRYLIKTRGQQVTLSCSPISGHRSVSWYQQTPGQGLQFLFEYFSETQRNKGNFPGRFSGRQFSNSRSEMNVSTLELGDSALYLCASSPQGGGRSNEQYFGPGTRLTVT.

The rearrangement joins TRBV6-5 to TRBJ2-7; D is uncertain. CDR1 is MNHEY, CDR2 SVGAGI, per germline. The CDR3 is made up of 13 amino acids. V lost 8 bases to trimming and J lost 0 bases, with 11 bases between them. The CDR3 loop reads CASVGSPSYEQYF. CDR3 nucleotide sequence: TGTGCCAGCGTGGGCTCCCCCTCCTACGAGCAGTACTTC.

The genes are TRBV5-4 and TRBJ2-5; TRBD1 aligns across 9 bases. The CDR3 totals 14 residues. Germline assignment: CDR1 SGHNT and CDR2 YYREEE (reference sequence). V lost 2 bases, J lost 3 bases, and 2 bases stayed unmatched. This CDR3 is CASSFRTGEETQYF. Here the CDR3 DNA reads TGTGCCAGCAGCTTCCGGACAGGGGAAGAGACCCAGTACTTC.

The rearrangement joins TRBV11-2 to TRBJ1-2; 7 nucleotides align to TRBD1. The length of the CDR3 is 14 residues. Trimming took 0 bases from V and 8 from J; bases not matched to a gene: 6. Germline CDR1 reads SGHAT; CDR2 reads FQNNGV. CDR3 sequence (DNA): TGTGCCAGCAGCTTAGAAAGACAGGGTGGAGGCTACACCTTC. Its protein product is CASSLERQGGGYTF.

J is TRBJ1-1 and V is TRBV6-5, with D maybe TRBD1 (6 bases). The CDR3 runs to 13 residues. V lost 8 bases and J lost 0, with 10 bases in between. Germline V gene sequence: CDR1 MNHEY, CDR2 SVGAGI. Written as DNA, the CDR3 is TGTGCCAGCCTAGGACAGCTGAACACTGAAGCTTTCTTT. Translation gives CASLGQLNTEAFF.

DNA of the CDR3: TGTGCCAGCAGTGACGATAGCGCAGAATCTAACAATGAGCAGTTCTTC. The encoded protein is CASSDDSAESNNEQFF. V usage is TRBV2 and J usage is TRBJ2-1; D is possibly TRBD2 (5 bases). Germline CDR1 and CDR2: SNHLY and FYNNEI. The V end was cut by 3 bases, the J end by 5 bases, with 17 bases between. The CDR3 extends over 16 amino acids.

J is TRBJ1-2 and V is TRBV30; 8 bases match TRBD1. The CDR3 loop spans 16 amino acids. After removal of 0 bases from V and 5 bases from J, the junction contained 11 bases not matched to a gene. Per the germline V gene, CDR1 is GTSNPN and CDR2 is SVGIG (reference sequence). CDR3 bases: TGTGCCTGGAGTGTACTCGGACAGGGAGTTAGATATGGCTACACCTTC. Residues: CAWSVLGQGVRYGYTF.

Comments on this clone: The junction differs from germline at one of its ends, possibly a read error. The chain links TRBV12-3 or TRBV12-4 to TRBJ2-7, with no clear D. CDR3 size: 11 residues. CDR3 loop: CASSLGLEQYF. The CDR3 DNA reads TGTGCCAGCAGCTTAGGGCTCGAGCAGTACTTC.

The rearrangement joins TRBV11-3 to TRBJ2-2, with D maybe TRBD1 (5 bases). Germline V gene sequence: CDR1 SGHNT, CDR2 YENEEA. V lost 5 bases and J lost 7, with 11 bases in between. CDR3 length: 13 residues. The DNA of the CDR3 is TGTGCCAGCAGCCTACCAGGGATCGGGGAGCTGTTTTTT. Its protein is CASSLPGIGELFF.

The rearrangement uses TRBV23-1 and TRBJ2-1; 7 nucleotides align to TRBD2. TRBV23-1 is labeled an ORF, and its function is uncertain. The CDR3 has 16 amino acids. The V segment lost 0 bases and the J segment 9 bases; nucleotides outside the gene matches: 11. The CDR3: CASSQSSGGGSREQFF. DNA of the CDR3: TGCGCCAGCAGTCAATCGTCGGGGGGTGGATCTCGTGAGCAGTTCTTC.

The chain couples TRBV5-1 to TRBJ2-5; D uncertain. The CDR3 has 14 residues. Germline V lookup: CDR1 SGHRS, CDR2 YFSETQ. V gave up 0 bases and J gave up 5 bases, with 11 bases separating them. The CDR3 region has the DNA TGCGCCAGCAGCTTGGCCGCGGTCGAGGAGACCCAGTACTTC. It is translated as CASSLAAVEETQYF.

The count of this clone is one. The chain has TRBV20-1 and TRBJ2-5; a possible D gene is TRBD2 (5 bases). Germline lookup yields CDR1 DFQATT and CDR2 SNEGSKA (reference sequence). The CDR3 spans 15 residues. Trimming stripped 3 bases from V and 5 bases from J, with 19 bases between. This CDR3 reads CSASGSSTGSETQYF. Written as DNA, the CDR3 is TGCAGTGCTAGTGGGTCTAGCACCGGTTCTGAGACCCAGTACTTC.

This rearrangement joins TRBV4-1 to TRBJ2-7, with 7 bases lining up with TRBD2. The CDR3 totals 14 residues. The V segment lost 0 bases and the J segment 9 bases; nucleotides outside the gene matches: 8. CDR1 MGHRA and CDR2 YSYEKL come from the germline V gene. In DNA, the CDR3 is TGCGCCAGCAGCCAAGAGGCTAGCGGATATAGGCAGTACTTC. Translating it yields CASSQEASGYRQYF.

This clone showed up just once. This sequence joins TRBV2 and TRBJ1-1; D may be TRBD1 (6 bases). CDR3 size: 13 residues. V lost 8 bases and J lost 1, with 11 bases in between. In germline, CDR1 is SNHLY, CDR2 FYNNEI. CDR3 sequence reads: CASPQGRNTEAFF. The CDR3 DNA reads TGTGCCAGCCCTCAGGGGAGGAACACTGAAGCTTTCTTT. Using reference TRBV2 and TRBJ1-1 for the parts outside the CDR3, the full variable domain is EPEVTQTPSHQVTQMGQEVILRCVPISNHLYFYWYRQILGQKVEFLVSFYNNEISEKSEIFDDQFSVERPDGSNFTLKIRSTKLEDSAMYFCASPQGRNTEAFFGQGTRLTVV.

The CDR3 loop is CASSPDLGTGYEQYF. CDR3 coding DNA: TGCGCCAGCAGCCCCGACCTGGGGACAGGCTACGAGCAGTACTTC. V usage is TRBV5-1 and J usage is TRBJ2-7, with 8 bases identical to TRBD1. J gave up 3 bases and V 4 bases, and 9 bases lay outside the gene matches. Germline V gene data show CDR1 as SGHRS and CDR2 as YFSETQ. The CDR3 runs 15 residues. Full variable domain (outside the CDR3, taken from reference TRBV5-1 and TRBJ2-7): KAGVTQTPRYLIKTRGQQVTLSCSPISGHRSVSWYQQTPGQGLQFLFEYFSETQRNKGNFPGRFSGRQFSNSRSEMNVSTLELGDSALYLCASSPDLGTGYEQYFGPGTRLTVT.

The chain recombines TRBV7-9 with TRBJ2-2; 9 positions match TRBD1. This CDR3 is 15 amino acids long. After removal of 5 bases from V and 5 bases from J, the junction contained 6 bases not matched to a gene. Germline CDR1 is SEHNR and CDR2 is FQNEAQ (reference sequence). The CDR3 DNA sequence: TGTGCCAGCAGCAAAAGGGACAGGGCAACCGGGGAGCTGTTTTTT. Residues: CASSKRDRATGELFF.

The V gene is TRBV5-6, the J gene TRBJ1-5, with 8 bases lining up with TRBD1. V dropped 1 base and J dropped 6; count of bases not matched to a gene: 9. This CDR3 spans 16 amino acids. From germline, CDR1 is SGHDT and CDR2 YYEEEE. This CDR3 is CASSLQGAGLGQPQHF. The CDR3 DNA follows: TGTGCCAGCAGCTTGCAGGGGGCTGGTTTGGGTCAGCCCCAGCATTTT.

The chain has TRBV6-6 and TRBJ1-1, with 7 bases aligning to TRBD1. CDR3 length: 16 residues. Trimming removed 2 bases from V and 4 bases from J; junction bases left unmatched: 10. Germline CDR1 is MNHNY and CDR2 is SVGAGI (reference sequence). CDR3 sequence (DNA): TGTGCCAGCAGTTACCCCCAGGCCAGGGGGAGCACTGAAGCTTTCTTT. Translating it yields CASSYPQARGSTEAFF.

The chain recombines TRBV18 with TRBJ2-3; D might be TRBD1 (6 bases). The CDR3 sequence is 14 residues long. Trimming took 5 bases from V and 5 from J, leaving 14 bases between them. Germline V gene lookup returns CDR1 KGHSH and CDR2 LQKENI. This chain's CDR3 is CASSYRQALDTQYF. Here the CDR3 DNA reads TGTGCCAGCTCATATAGACAGGCTTTAGATACGCAGTATTTT.

The rearrangement joins TRBV11-2 to TRBJ1-1; weak D call: TRBD1 (5 bases). Per the germline V gene, CDR1 is SGHAT and CDR2 is FQNNGV. This CDR3 comprises 11 residues. The V end was cut by 8 bases, the J end by 11 bases, with 15 bases between. The CDR3 region has the DNA TGTGCCAGCCCCGGGGGGTCTCAGGCTTTCTTT. Protein sequence: CASPGGSQAFF. Full variable domain (rest looked up from reference TRBV11-2 and TRBJ1-1): EAGVAQSPRYKIIEKRQSVAFWCNPISGHATLYWYQQILGQGPKLLIQFQNNGVVDDSQLPKDRFSAERLKGVDSTLKIQPAKLEDSAVYLCASPGGSQAFFGQGTRLTVV.

The chain combines TRBV19 with TRBJ2-5; TRBD2 matches 9 bases. J lost 5 bases, V lost 8 bases, and 9 bases had no gene match. The CDR3 is made up of 14 amino acids. Germline CDR1 is LNHDA and CDR2 is SQIVND (reference sequence). The CDR3 region is CASPTQRGDETQYF. The CDR3 DNA reads TGTGCCAGTCCCACCCAGCGGGGGGATGAGACCCAGTACTTC. The entire variable domain, with the rest obtained from reference TRBV19 and TRBJ2-5, is as follows: DGGITQSPKYLFRKEGQNVTLSCEQNLNHDAMYWYRQDPGQGLRLIYYSQIVNDFQKGDIAEGYSVSREKKESFPLTVTSAQKNPTAFYLCASPTQRGDETQYFGPGTRLLVL.

This rearrangement joins TRBV2 to TRBJ1-2; 9 bases match TRBD1. V shed 6 bases, J shed 7 bases, and the junction held 9 bases outside the gene matches. The CDR3 covers 14 residues. Germline lookup yields CDR1 SNHLY and CDR2 FYNNEI. The CDR3 DNA is TGTGCCAGCAGAAGTACAGGGGGCGGAGGTGGCTACACCTTC. Protein product: CASRSTGGGGGYTF.

The chain combines TRBV25-1 with TRBJ1-4, with D unresolved. The V gene's germline CDR1 is MGHDK and CDR2 SYGVNS. This CDR3 has 14 amino acids. The ends were cut back, 3 bases at V and 5 bases at J, with 10 bases in the middle. CDR3 sequence (DNA): TGTGCCAGCAGTGACGTTTCGGGGAATGAAAAACTGTTTTTT. Translation: CASSDVSGNEKLFF.